This T cell receptor (beta chain) was profiled in a study of tumor-infiltrating lymphocytes in primary liver carcinoma. CDR3 length: 15 amino acids. Germline V gives CDR1 MGHRA, CDR2 YSYEKL. V dropped 1 base and J dropped 5 bases, with 14 bases sitting between them. The authors made TCR beta cDNA from 450 to 600 ng total RNA with a constant-region primer. Slightly modified ARM-PCR with three nested multiplex PCR rounds yielded TCR beta libraries. TRBV1-TRBV30 forward primers and a C-beta reverse primer were used in the first two PCR rounds, which each ran for about 11 cycles. TCRdb reprocessed the multiplex PCR reads via MiXCR and lists one record per CDR3 protein. The sample has 320,000 or so distinct CDR3 sequences; 65% are singletons. Unsorted whole blood served as the source of blood RNA, and germline DNA was extracted as well.

J is TRBJ1-1 and V is TRBV4-1; D is possibly TRBD1 (5 bases). Sequencing used peripheral blood. The TCR was taken from a middle-aged man with primary liver carcinoma and hepatitis B virus infection. The CDR3 protein is CASSQVLRELTEAFF. In DNA form, the CDR3 reads TGCGCCAGCAGCCAAGTTCTCAGGGAGCTTACTGAAGCTTTCTTT.